Shown below are 27 T cell receptor beta chains from a single sample sequenced in a study of beta chain features in type 1 diabetes. Expressed TCRB transcripts got sequenced, as all isolated RNA was reverse transcribed. The data were produced by immunoSEQ multiplex PCR, yet TCRdb's version contains in-frame clones alone and is incomplete. The sample includes hundreds of thousands of clones, around 30% of them seen just once. The sample taken for sequencing was naive CD4+ T cells from blood. The receptors derive from a man aged 18-30 years in good health.

With respect to this clone: Within the sample, other DNA sequences also encode this same CDR3. The chain joins TRBV7-2 to TRBJ2-7; D might be TRBD1 (6 bases). The CDR3 runs to 13 residues. Trimming took 9 bases from V and 4 from J, leaving 16 bases between them. The germline CDR1 and CDR2 sequences are SGHTA and FQGNSA. The CDR3 protein is CASRNAGAYEQYF. The CDR3 nucleotides are TGTGCCAGTCGAAATGCAGGGGCGTACGAGCAGTACTTC.

This clone was counted only a few times. The DNA of the CDR3 is TGCGCCAGCAGCTTGGGGGCAGGGAACGAGCAGTACTTC. Encoded protein: CASSLGAGNEQYF. The chain joins TRBV5-1 to TRBJ2-7, with D perhaps matching TRBD1 (5 bases). This CDR3 comprises 13 residues. Trimming cost V 0 bases and J 5 bases, with 9 bases left between them. The V gene's germline CDR1 is SGHRS and CDR2 YFSETQ. Together with reference TRBV5-1 and TRBJ2-7, the CDR3 gives the full variable domain: KAGVTQTPRYLIKTRGQQVTLSCSPISGHRSVSWYQQTPGQGLQFLFEYFSETQRNKGNFPGRFSGRQFSNSRSEMNVSTLELGDSALYLCASSLGAGNEQYFGPGTRLTVT.

The CDR3 region is CASSPGTVGTGELFF. Written as DNA, the CDR3 is TGTGCCAGCAGCCCCGGGACGGTGGGCACCGGGGAGCTGTTTTTT. The V call is TRBV5-8, the J call TRBJ2-2; D tentatively fits TRBD1 or TRBD2 (5 bases each). V was trimmed by 4 bases and J by 4 bases, leaving 14 bases between them. This CDR3 spans 15 amino acids. CDR1 is SGHTS and CDR2 is YDEGEE in the germline V gene.

This chain connects TRBV4-2 to TRBJ2-1; 10 nucleotides line up with TRBD2. After removal of 6 bases from V and 5 bases from J, the junction contained 7 bases not matched to a gene. This CDR3 spans 15 amino acids. The germline gives CDR1 LGHNA, CDR2 YNFKEQ. CDR3 protein: CASSPGTSADNEQFF. The CDR3 region has the DNA TGTGCCAGCAGTCCCGGGACTAGCGCCGACAATGAGCAGTTCTTC.

The chain employs TRBV4-2 and TRBJ1-2; no reliable D call. This CDR3 spans 15 amino acids. Germline values: CDR1 LGHNA, CDR2 YNFKEQ. V lost 0 bases and J lost 4, with 12 bases in between. CDR3 nucleotide sequence: TGTGCCAGCAGCCAAGATAATCGGGTGCGCTATGGCTACACCTTC. Protein: CASSQDNRVRYGYTF.

This clone was detected a few times. The chain carries TRBV5-1 and TRBJ2-3; D ambiguous. The CDR3 loop spans 14 amino acids. V was trimmed by 3 bases and J by 4 bases, leaving 12 bases between them. The germline V gene has CDR1 SGHRS and CDR2 YFSETQ. The CDR3 DNA is TGCGCCAGCAGCTCCCTCGACTTTGCAGATACGCAGTATTTT. Encoded protein: CASSSLDFADTQYF.

The genes are TRBV4-2 and TRBJ2-5; D not resolved. The CDR3 is 13 residues long. Germline V lookup: CDR1 LGHNA, CDR2 YNFKEQ. Trimming shortened V by 4 bases and J by 1 base, and 7 bases separated the two germline ends. DNA for the CDR3: TGTGCCAGCAGCCTCGCCGTCCAAGAGACCCAGTACTTC. Protein: CASSLAVQETQYF.

This clone was seen more than once but under ten times. The chain links TRBV10-2 to TRBJ2-7, with a tentative D call TRBD2 (6 bases). Deletions cut 4 bases from V and 4 bases from J, with 14 bases between. The CDR3 totals 14 residues. Germline V gives CDR1 WSHSY, CDR2 SAAADI. The CDR3 bases are TGCGCCAGCAGTGTTACTAGCTGGAGTTACGAGCAGTACTTC. This codes for CASSVTSWSYEQYF.

There are a few counts of this clone. V is TRBV7-3 and J is TRBJ2-3; 9 nucleotides align to TRBD2. The CDR3 consists of 16 residues. The V and J ends lost 5 bases and 2 bases, in that order; junction bases with no gene match: 8. Germline V gene lookup returns CDR1 SGHTA and CDR2 FQGTGA. For the CDR3, the DNA is TGTGCCAGCAGCCCTACAAGCGGGAGGCCCACAGATACGCAGTATTTT. Its protein is CASSPTSGRPTDTQYF. Together with reference TRBV7-3 and TRBJ2-3, the CDR3 gives the full variable domain: GAGVSQTPSNKVTEKGKYVELRCDPISGHTALYWYRQSLGQGPEFLIYFQGTGAADDSGLPNDRFFAVRPEGSVSTLKIQRTERGDSAVYLCASSPTSGRPTDTQYFGPGTRLTVL.

This chain uses TRBV7-2 with TRBJ2-1; D possibly uses TRBD1 or TRBD2 (5 bases each). Germline values: CDR1 SGHTA, CDR2 FQGNSA. V was clipped by 4 bases and J by 15 bases, with 16 bases between them. CDR3 length equals 12 residues. Here the CDR3 reads CASSSQGRWGFF. CDR3 DNA sequence: TGTGCCAGCAGCTCTCAGGGACGGTGGGGGTTCTTC.

This rearrangement joins TRBV5-4 to TRBJ2-3, with 7 bases identical to TRBD2. Trimming took 2 bases from V and 1 from J; bases not matched to a gene: 1. The CDR3 totals 14 residues. Germline V lookup: CDR1 SGHNT, CDR2 YYREEE (reference sequence). The CDR3 nucleotides read TGTGCCAGCAGCTTCACTAGCGGCACAGATACGCAGTATTTT. It is translated as CASSFTSGTDTQYF. Full variable domain (outside the CDR3, taken from reference TRBV5-4 and TRBJ2-3): ETGVTQSPTHLIKTRGQQVTLRCSSQSGHNTVSWYQQALGQGPQFIFQYYREEENGRGNFPPRFSGLQFPNYSSELNVNALELDDSALYLCASSFTSGTDTQYFGPGTRLTVL.

V usage is TRBV10-3 and J usage is TRBJ2-3; possibly TRBD2 for D (5 bases). V was clipped by 3 bases and J by 3 bases, with 10 bases between them. Germline V gives CDR1 ENHRY, CDR2 SYGVKD. This CDR3 is built from 14 residues. The CDR3 protein is CAISEGSWTDTQYF. The CDR3 nucleotides are TGTGCCATCAGTGAAGGGAGTTGGACAGATACGCAGTATTTT.

The chain has TRBV10-2 and TRBJ2-5; D is undetermined. The CDR3 contains 10 residues. V lost 8 bases and J 4 bases, leaving 5 bases between the germline ends. Germline assignment: CDR1 WSHSY and CDR2 SAAADI. CDR3 in DNA: TGCGCCAGCGGGTTAGAGACCCAGTACTTC. It is translated as CASGLETQYF.

The chain couples TRBV27 to TRBJ2-5; TRBD2 aligns across 11 bases. The germline V gene has CDR1 MNHEY and CDR2 SMNVEV (reference sequence). The length of the CDR3 is 15 residues. V dropped 4 bases and J dropped 7; count of bases not matched to a gene: 8. The CDR3 region has the DNA TGTGCCAGCAGTTCGGGACTAGCGGAGAGCCGGACCCAGTACTTC. It is translated as CASSSGLAESRTQYF.

This chain connects TRBV11-2 to TRBJ2-3; a possible D gene is TRBD1 (5 bases). Deletions cut 5 bases from V and 8 bases from J, with 20 bases between. CDR1 is SGHAT, CDR2 FQNNGV, per germline. This CDR3 has 15 residues. The CDR3 region is CASSPWGGALTTQYF. The CDR3 DNA reads TGTGCCAGCAGCCCCTGGGGTGGGGCCCTGACTACGCAGTATTTT.

This clone was counted a few times. The chain couples TRBV7-9 to TRBJ2-7; TRBD1 is a possible D gene (6 bases). Trimming removed 5 bases from V and 5 bases from J, with 16 bases in between. This CDR3 has 14 amino acids. Germline V lookup: CDR1 SEHNR, CDR2 FQNEAQ (reference sequence). For the CDR3, the DNA is TGTGCCAGCAGCCCAGGAGCAGGGGATAACGAGCAGTACTTC. Protein product: CASSPGAGDNEQYF.

This clone was seen more than once but under ten times. The V gene is TRBV29-1, the J gene TRBJ1-1, with D hard to call. CDR3 length: 12 amino acids. Deletions cut 4 bases from V and 1 base from J, with 7 bases between. Germline-derived CDR1 and CDR2 are SQVTM and ANQGSEA. The CDR3 here is CSVARQNTEAFF. The CDR3 DNA reads as TGCAGCGTTGCACGGCAGAACACTGAAGCTTTCTTT.

V usage is TRBV5-1 and J usage is TRBJ2-7; 10 nucleotides align to TRBD2. The CDR3 is made up of 15 amino acids. The J segment lost 2 bases and the V segment lost 4 bases, leaving 6 bases of the junction unmatched. Germline CDR1 and CDR2: SGHRS and YFSETQ. CDR3 in amino acids: CASSPSGRATYEQYF. The CDR3 DNA sequence: TGCGCCAGCAGCCCAAGCGGGAGGGCGACCTACGAGCAGTACTTC.

The V gene is TRBV4-2, the J gene TRBJ2-2; 12 nucleotides align to TRBD2. CDR3 length equals 17 residues. The J segment lost 5 bases and the V segment lost 2 bases, leaving 6 bases of the junction unmatched. CDR1 is LGHNA and CDR2 is YNFKEQ in the germline V gene. The CDR3 spells CASSQPSGLAGTGELFF. CDR3 DNA sequence: TGTGCCAGCAGCCAACCTTCAGGACTAGCGGGGACCGGGGAGCTGTTTTTT.

V gene TRBV30 combines with J gene TRBJ2-7, with 10 bases matching TRBD1. Per the germline V gene, CDR1 is GTSNPN and CDR2 is SVGIG (reference sequence). Unmatched junction bases numbered 3, after V lost 2 bases and J lost 2 bases. This CDR3 is built from 14 residues. The CDR3 here is CAWSPGTGAYEQYF. The DNA for the CDR3 is TGTGCCTGGAGTCCCGGGACAGGGGCCTACGAGCAGTACTTC.

The CDR3 region is CASSPPRTGGGNIQYF. The DNA for the CDR3 is TGTGCCAGCAGTCCGCCGAGGACAGGGGGAGGTAACATTCAGTACTTC. J is TRBJ2-4 and V is TRBV28, with TRBD1 identical over 10 bases. CDR1 and CDR2 from the germline V gene are MDHEN and SYDVKM. CDR3 length equals 16 residues. With 5 bases clipped from V and 7 bases from J, the junction kept 11 bases outside the gene matches. Filled out from reference TRBV28 and TRBJ2-4, the complete variable domain reads DVKVTQSSRYLVKRTGEKVFLECVQDMDHENMFWYRQDPGLGLRLIYFSYDVKMKEKGDIPEGYSVSREKKERFSLILESASTNQTSMYLCASSPPRTGGGNIQYFGAGTRLSVL.

This rearrangement joins TRBV7-2 to TRBJ2-7, with 10 positions matching TRBD1. The CDR3 totals 15 residues. V was clipped by 5 bases and J by 3 bases; unmatched bases: 7. Germline lookup yields CDR1 SGHTA and CDR2 FQGNSA. CDR3 residues: CASSPWDRGSYEQYF. For the CDR3, the DNA is TGTGCCAGCAGCCCCTGGGACAGGGGAAGCTACGAGCAGTACTTC. The variable domain in full, with the rest retrieved from reference TRBV7-2 and TRBJ2-7, is GAGVSQSPSNKVTEKGKDVELRCDPISGHTALYWYRQSLGQGLEFLIYFQGNSAPDKSGLPSDRFSAERTGGSVSTLTIQRTQQEDSAVYLCASSPWDRGSYEQYFGPGTRLTVT.

V usage is TRBV5-1 and J usage is TRBJ2-5, with D perhaps matching TRBD1 (6 bases). The CDR3 consists of 16 residues. V was clipped by 1 base and J by 5 bases, with 18 bases between them. Per germline, CDR1 SGHRS and CDR2 YFSETQ. CDR3 loop: CASSLQGPGRRETQYF. The CDR3 DNA follows: TGCGCCAGCAGCTTGCAGGGGCCGGGTCGTCGTGAGACCCAGTACTTC.

This clone appeared a few times. The chain recombines TRBV18 with TRBJ2-7; D may be TRBD1 (6 bases). Germline V gene data show CDR1 as KGHSH and CDR2 as LQKENI. Trimming removed 6 bases at V and 3 bases at J, with 12 bases between. CDR3 length: 13 amino acids. The CDR3 sequence: CASSPGVNYEQYF. CDR3 nucleotide sequence: TGTGCCAGCTCCCCAGGGGTAAACTACGAGCAGTACTTC. Variable domain in full (rest from reference TRBV18 and TRBJ2-7): NAGVMQNPRHLVRRRGQEARLRCSPMKGHSHVYWYRQLPEEGLKFMVYLQKENIIDESGMPKERFSAEFPKEGPSILRIQQVVRGDSAAYFCASSPGVNYEQYFGPGTRLTVT.

There are a few counts of this clone. The chain links TRBV29-1 to TRBJ2-1, with D perhaps TRBD2 (5 bases). Germline-derived CDR1 and CDR2 are SQVTM and ANQGSEA. This CDR3 comprises 14 residues. With 6 bases removed from V and 3 bases from J, the gap between germline ends came to 15 bases. CDR3: CSVASGPGYNEQFF. In nucleotides, the CDR3 is TGCAGCGTGGCAAGCGGTCCCGGCTACAATGAGCAGTTCTTC.

The genes are TRBV28 and TRBJ2-1; D remains unclear. V was pared by 1 base and J by 1 base, with 5 bases between. The germline V gene encodes CDR1 MDHEN and CDR2 SYDVKM. The CDR3 consists of 14 residues. The CDR3 sequence is CASSLFGSYNEQFF. CDR3 DNA sequence: TGTGCCAGCAGTTTATTCGGGTCCTACAATGAGCAGTTCTTC.

This chain links TRBV9 with TRBJ2-7, with TRBD1 matching over 8 bases. The V and J ends lost 2 bases and 5 bases, in that order; junction bases with no gene match: 9. The CDR3 length is 15 residues. Looked up from germline, CDR1 is SGDLS and CDR2 is YYNGEE. As DNA, the CDR3 is TGTGCCAGCAGCGTCCTACCGAACAGGGGGAACGAGCAGTACTTC. This codes for CASSVLPNRGNEQYF. The full variable domain, with the rest looked up from reference TRBV9 and TRBJ2-7, is DSGVTQTPKHLITATGQRVTLRCSPRSGDLSVYWYQQSLDQGLQFLIQYYNGEERAKGNILERFSAQQFPDLHSELNLSSLELGDSALYFCASSVLPNRGNEQYFGPGTRLTVT.